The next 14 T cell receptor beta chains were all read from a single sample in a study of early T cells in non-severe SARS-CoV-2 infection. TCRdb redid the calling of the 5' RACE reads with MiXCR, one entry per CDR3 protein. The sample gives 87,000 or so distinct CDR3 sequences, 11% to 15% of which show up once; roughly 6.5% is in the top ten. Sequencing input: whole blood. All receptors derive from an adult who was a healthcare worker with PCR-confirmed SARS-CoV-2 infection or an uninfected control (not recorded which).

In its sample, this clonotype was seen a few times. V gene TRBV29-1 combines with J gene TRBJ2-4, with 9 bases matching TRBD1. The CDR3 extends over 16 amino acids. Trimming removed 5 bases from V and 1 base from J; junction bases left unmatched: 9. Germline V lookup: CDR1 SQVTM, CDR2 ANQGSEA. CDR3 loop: CSVHTGQGGAKNIQYF. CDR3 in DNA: TGCAGCGTTCACACGGGACAGGGAGGTGCCAAAAACATTCAGTACTTC.

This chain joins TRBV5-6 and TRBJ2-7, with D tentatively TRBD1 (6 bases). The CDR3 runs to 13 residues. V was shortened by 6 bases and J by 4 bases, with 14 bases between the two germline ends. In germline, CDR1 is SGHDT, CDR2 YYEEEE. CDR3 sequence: CASTPHREYEQYF. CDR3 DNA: TGTGCCAGCACCCCCCACAGGGAATACGAGCAGTACTTC.

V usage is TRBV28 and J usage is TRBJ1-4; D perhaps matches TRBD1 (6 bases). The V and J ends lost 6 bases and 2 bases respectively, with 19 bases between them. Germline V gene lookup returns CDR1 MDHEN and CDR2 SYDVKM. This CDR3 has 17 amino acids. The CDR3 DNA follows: TGTGCCAGCAGGAAACCCGGGGGGCCAGAGACTAATGAAAAACTGTTTTTT. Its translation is CASRKPGGPETNEKLFF.

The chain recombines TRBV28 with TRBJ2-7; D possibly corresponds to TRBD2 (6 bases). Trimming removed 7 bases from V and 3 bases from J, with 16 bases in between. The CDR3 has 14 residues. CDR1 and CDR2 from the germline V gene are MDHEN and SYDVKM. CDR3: CASTQSGLGYEQYF. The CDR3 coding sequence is TGTGCCAGCACCCAGAGCGGGTTAGGCTACGAGCAGTACTTC. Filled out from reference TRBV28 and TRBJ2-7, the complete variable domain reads DVKVTQSSRYLVKRTGEKVFLECVQDMDHENMFWYRQDPGLGLRLIYFSYDVKMKEKGDIPEGYSVSREKKERFSLILESASTNQTSMYLCASTQSGLGYEQYFGPGTRLTVT.

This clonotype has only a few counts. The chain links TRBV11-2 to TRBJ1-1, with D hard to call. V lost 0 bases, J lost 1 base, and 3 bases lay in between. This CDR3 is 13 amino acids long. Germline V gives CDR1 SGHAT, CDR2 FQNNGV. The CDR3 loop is CASSLDKNTEAFF. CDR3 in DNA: TGTGCCAGCAGCTTAGATAAGAACACTGAAGCTTTCTTT. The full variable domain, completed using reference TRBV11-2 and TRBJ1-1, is EAGVAQSPRYKIIEKRQSVAFWCNPISGHATLYWYQQILGQGPKLLIQFQNNGVVDDSQLPKDRFSAERLKGVDSTLKIQPAKLEDSAVYLCASSLDKNTEAFFGQGTRLTVV.

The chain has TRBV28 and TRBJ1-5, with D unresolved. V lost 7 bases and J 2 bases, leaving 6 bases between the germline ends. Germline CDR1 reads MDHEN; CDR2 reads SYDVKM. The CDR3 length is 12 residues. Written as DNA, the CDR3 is TGTGCCAGCAAGTGGGGCAATCAGCCCCAGCATTTT. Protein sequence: CASKWGNQPQHF.

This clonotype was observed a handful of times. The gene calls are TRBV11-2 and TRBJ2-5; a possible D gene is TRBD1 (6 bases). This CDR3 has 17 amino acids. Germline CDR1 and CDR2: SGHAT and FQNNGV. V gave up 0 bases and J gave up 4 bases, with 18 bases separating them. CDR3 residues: CASSLDNRYRVVETQYF. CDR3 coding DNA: TGTGCCAGCAGCTTAGATAATAGGTACAGGGTGGTAGAGACCCAGTACTTC.

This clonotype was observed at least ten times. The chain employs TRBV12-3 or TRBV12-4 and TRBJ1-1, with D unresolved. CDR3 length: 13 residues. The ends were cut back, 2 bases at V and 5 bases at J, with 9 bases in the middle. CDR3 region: CASSLNPLTEAFF. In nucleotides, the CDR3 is TGTGCCAGCAGTTTAAACCCCTTGACTGAAGCTTTCTTT.

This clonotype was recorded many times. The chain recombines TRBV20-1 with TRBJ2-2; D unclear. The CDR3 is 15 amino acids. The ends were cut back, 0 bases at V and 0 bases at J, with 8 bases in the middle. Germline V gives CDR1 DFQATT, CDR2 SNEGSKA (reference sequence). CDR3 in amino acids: CSARDPRSNTGELFF. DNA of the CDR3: TGCAGTGCTAGAGATCCCAGGTCGAACACCGGGGAGCTGTTTTTT.

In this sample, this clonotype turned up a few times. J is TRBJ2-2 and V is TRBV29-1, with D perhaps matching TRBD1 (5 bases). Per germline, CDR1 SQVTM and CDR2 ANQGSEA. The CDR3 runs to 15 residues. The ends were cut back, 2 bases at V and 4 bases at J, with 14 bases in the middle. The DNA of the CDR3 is TGCAGCGTTGAAAGCCCAGGGTCGGGCACCGGGGAGCTGTTTTTT. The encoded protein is CSVESPGSGTGELFF.

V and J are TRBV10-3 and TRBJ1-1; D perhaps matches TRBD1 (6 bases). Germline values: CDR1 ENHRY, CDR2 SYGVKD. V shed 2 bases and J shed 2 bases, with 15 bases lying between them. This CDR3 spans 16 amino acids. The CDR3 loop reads CAISEARGRTNTEAFF. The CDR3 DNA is TGTGCCATCAGTGAGGCCAGGGGACGGACAAACACTGAAGCTTTCTTT.

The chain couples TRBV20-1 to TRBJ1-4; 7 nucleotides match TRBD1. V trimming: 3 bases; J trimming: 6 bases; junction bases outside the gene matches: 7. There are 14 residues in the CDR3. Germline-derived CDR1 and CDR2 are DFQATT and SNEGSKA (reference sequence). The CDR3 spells CSASPRGSDEKLFF. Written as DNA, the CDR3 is TGCAGTGCTAGCCCCAGGGGGAGTGATGAAAAACTGTTTTTT.

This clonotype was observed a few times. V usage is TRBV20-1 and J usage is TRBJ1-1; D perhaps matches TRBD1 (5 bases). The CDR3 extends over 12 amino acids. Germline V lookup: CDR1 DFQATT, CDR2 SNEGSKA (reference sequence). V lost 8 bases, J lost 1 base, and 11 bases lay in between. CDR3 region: CSFETGNTEAFF. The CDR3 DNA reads TGCAGTTTTGAAACAGGGAACACTGAAGCTTTCTTT.

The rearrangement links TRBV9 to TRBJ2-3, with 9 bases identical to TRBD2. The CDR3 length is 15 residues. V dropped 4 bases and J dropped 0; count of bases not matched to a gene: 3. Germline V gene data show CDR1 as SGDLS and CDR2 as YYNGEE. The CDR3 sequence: CASSPSGVSTDTQYF. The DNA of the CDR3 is TGTGCCAGCAGCCCTAGCGGGGTTAGCACAGATACGCAGTATTTT.